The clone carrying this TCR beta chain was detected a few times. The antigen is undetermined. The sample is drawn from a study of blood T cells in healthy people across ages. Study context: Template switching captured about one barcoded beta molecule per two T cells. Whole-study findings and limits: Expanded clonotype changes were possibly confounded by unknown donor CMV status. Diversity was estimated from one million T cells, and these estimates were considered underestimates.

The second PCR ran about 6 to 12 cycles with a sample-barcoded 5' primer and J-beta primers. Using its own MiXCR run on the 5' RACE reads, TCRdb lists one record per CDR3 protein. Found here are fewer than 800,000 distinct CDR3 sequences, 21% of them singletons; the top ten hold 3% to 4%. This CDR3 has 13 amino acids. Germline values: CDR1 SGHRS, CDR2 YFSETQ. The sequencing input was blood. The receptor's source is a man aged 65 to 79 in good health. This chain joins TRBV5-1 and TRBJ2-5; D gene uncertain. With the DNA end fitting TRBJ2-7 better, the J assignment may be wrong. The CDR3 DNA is TGCGCCAGCAGCTTGGTAGCAGCCTACGAGCAGTACTTC. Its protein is CASSLVAAYEQYF.